What follows are 14 T cell receptor beta chains derived from one specimen sequenced in a study of blood T cell repertoires in COVID-19. Assay used: immunoSEQ multiplex PCR; TCRdb lists only in-frame clones, some missing. The sample has some 190,000 clones; approximately 80% are singletons. Sample: PBMCs or T cells enriched from blood (not recorded which). Every receptor here comes from a man between 60 and 70 years old who had been exposed to COVID-19.

This clone was detected only a few times. The J gene is TRBJ1-6, the V gene TRBV27; tentatively, D is TRBD1 (6 bases). The CDR3 has 17 residues. Trimming took off 5 bases at V and 3 bases at J, with 17 bases between the two ends. CDR1 and CDR2 from the germline V gene are MNHEY and SMNVEV (reference sequence). CDR3 loop: CASSQGTFPDYNSPLHF. The DNA for the CDR3 is TGTGCCAGCAGTCAAGGGACATTTCCAGACTATAATTCACCCCTCCACTTT.

This clone ranks as medium-sized. V usage is TRBV19 and J usage is TRBJ2-7; 9 bases line up with TRBD1. Germline lookup yields CDR1 LNHDA and CDR2 SQIVND (reference sequence). With V trimmed by 5 bases and J by 6 bases, 5 bases remained unmatched. The CDR3 consists of 13 residues. The CDR3 DNA reads as TGTGCCAGTAGTGCCGGGACAGGGCTCGAGCAGTACTTC. As protein: CASSAGTGLEQYF.

The rearrangement joins TRBV7-2 to TRBJ2-3; 8 nucleotides agree with TRBD2. The CDR3 is made up of 15 amino acids. CDR1 is SGHTA, CDR2 FQGNSA, per germline. V trimming: 7 bases; J trimming: 0 bases; junction bases outside the gene matches: 6. DNA of the CDR3: TGTGCCAGCAAACTACTAGCGGCTAGCACAGATACGCAGTATTTT. Translating gives CASKLLAASTDTQYF.

The J gene is TRBJ1-5, the V gene TRBV24-1; D is ambiguous. The CDR3 contains 18 residues. Looked up from germline, CDR1 is KGHDR and CDR2 is SFDVKD. The germline V and J ends were trimmed by 10 bases and 0 bases, with 24 bases remaining between them. The CDR3 coding sequence is TGTGCCACTCCCCCAAGTGGAAAATGGGCCCTTAGCAATCAGCCCCAGCATTTT. As protein: CATPPSGKWALSNQPQHF.

The gene calls are TRBV4-3 and TRBJ2-7; a weak D match, TRBD2 (5 bases). The V end lost 0 bases, the J end lost 0 bases, and 15 bases lay between the germline ends. This CDR3 region has 17 residues. In germline, CDR1 is LGHNA, CDR2 YSLEER. The CDR3 is CASSQEFYGTSSYEQYF. In DNA form, the CDR3 reads TGCGCCAGCAGCCAAGAGTTTTACGGCACTAGCTCCTACGAGCAGTACTTC.

The rearrangement uses TRBV12-3 or TRBV12-4 and TRBJ1-5, with 7 bases aligning to TRBD1. The trim removed 6 bases at V and 6 bases at J, leaving 5 bases unmatched. This CDR3 has 13 residues. CDR3 residues: CASSQGVTQPQHF. The CDR3 DNA reads TGTGCCAGCAGCCAGGGGGTTACTCAGCCCCAGCATTTT.

The chain couples TRBV14 to TRBJ1-6; TRBD1 might be the D (6 bases). The CDR3 runs 16 residues. Trimming shortened V by 2 bases and J by 7 bases, and 15 bases separated the two germline ends. The germline V gene encodes CDR1 SGHDN and CDR2 FVKESK. This CDR3 is CASSQTFRGANSPLHF. CDR3 bases: TGTGCCAGCAGCCAAACCTTCAGGGGAGCGAATTCACCCCTCCACTTT.

V gene TRBV27 combines with J gene TRBJ2-3; the D gene is possibly TRBD1 (5 bases). Trimming took off 1 base at V and 2 bases at J, with 10 bases between the two ends. Germline V gives CDR1 MNHEY, CDR2 SMNVEV (reference sequence). This CDR3 region has 15 residues. The CDR3 is CASSLWTPVTDTQYF. Written as DNA, the CDR3 is TGTGCCAGCAGTTTATGGACACCCGTCACAGATACGCAGTATTTT.

The CDR3 region is CASSPRADPYNEQFF. CDR3 in DNA: TGTGCCAGCAGCCCTAGAGCGGATCCCTACAATGAGCAGTTCTTC. This chain connects TRBV7-2 to TRBJ2-1; D might be TRBD2 (5 bases). This CDR3 comprises 15 residues. Germline CDR1 and CDR2: SGHTA and FQGNSA. V lost 5 bases and J 2 bases, leaving 13 bases between the germline ends. The variable domain in full, with the rest retrieved from reference TRBV7-2 and TRBJ2-1, is GAGVSQSPSNKVTEKGKDVELRCDPISGHTALYWYRQSLGQGLEFLIYFQGNSAPDKSGLPSDRFSAERTGGSVSTLTIQRTQQEDSAVYLCASSPRADPYNEQFFGPGTRLTVL.

The chain recombines TRBV15 with TRBJ1-6, with D perhaps TRBD1 (5 bases). Germline CDR1 is LNHNV and CDR2 is YYDKDF (reference sequence). The CDR3 has 15 residues. The V end lost 0 bases, the J end lost 9 bases, and 12 bases lay between the germline ends. CDR3 residues: CATSREAGDGSPLHF. As DNA, the CDR3 is TGTGCCACCAGCAGAGAGGCGGGGGACGGTTCACCCCTCCACTTT. The full variable domain, with the rest looked up from reference TRBV15 and TRBJ1-6, is DAMVIQNPRYQVTQFGKPVTLSCSQTLNHNVMYWYQQKSSQAPKLLFHYYDKDFNNEADTPDNFQSRRPNTSFCFLDIRSPGLGDTAMYLCATSREAGDGSPLHFGNGTRLTVT.

The CDR3 bases are TGTGCCAGCACGGGACAGGGAGCCCCGAACACTGAAGCTTTCTTT. Amino acid sequence: CASTGQGAPNTEAFF. The chain has TRBV14 and TRBJ1-1; 9 bases align to TRBD1. Germline CDR1 and CDR2: SGHDN and FVKESK. V gave up 7 bases and J gave up 1 base; unmatched junction bases: 7. The CDR3 is made up of 15 amino acids.

The CDR3 here is CASNYGRGETQYF. CDR3 DNA: TGTGCCAGCAACTACGGACGGGGAGAGACCCAGTACTTC. J is TRBJ2-5 and V is TRBV12-3 or TRBV12-4; D perhaps matches TRBD2 (5 bases). Trimming removed 7 bases from V and 4 bases from J, with 13 bases in between. The length of the CDR3 is 13 residues.

The gene calls are TRBV7-3 and TRBJ2-1; D is perhaps TRBD2 (5 bases). The CDR3 is 15 residues long. The ends were cut back, 2 bases at V and 8 bases at J, with 16 bases in the middle. CDR1 SGHTA and CDR2 FQGTGA come from the germline V gene. The DNA for the CDR3 is TGTGCCAGCAGCTTAGATTCCATGAGGGTCGATGAGCAGTTCTTC. Translation gives CASSLDSMRVDEQFF.

This clone occurred a few times. The chain employs TRBV11-2 and TRBJ2-1; 7 bases align to TRBD1. Germline CDR1 SGHAT, CDR2 FQNNGV. V lost 3 bases, J lost 0 bases, and 2 bases stayed unmatched. The CDR3 covers 15 residues. CDR3 amino acids: CASSLGQSSYNEQFF. The CDR3 DNA sequence: TGTGCCAGCAGCTTGGGACAGAGCTCCTACAATGAGCAGTTCTTC.